The 27 T cell receptor beta chains below all came from one sample that was sequenced in a study of persistence of HIV-infected CD4 T cells. Sequencing used immunoSEQ version 4 in survey mode. Measured with immunoSEQ multiplex PCR; TCRdb has only the in-frame clones, and not every one. The sample yields 30,000 to 35,000 clones, about four fifths seen once. Cells were stimulated with overlapping HIV-1 Gag 15-mer peptides. Memory cells lacking CD40L and CD69 with high CD45RO were sorted. Antigen specificity for these receptors is unknown. The sequences come from CD4+ T cells sorted from PBMCs after approximately 19-hour stimulation, collected from a patient who received antiretroviral therapy. These receptors came from an adult woman with HIV who was CMV-seropositive.

V gene TRBV5-4 combines with J gene TRBJ1-1; tentative D call: TRBD1 (6 bases). The CDR3 consists of 14 residues. Trimming removed 4 bases at V and 2 bases at J, with 12 bases between. Germline V lookup: CDR1 SGHNT, CDR2 YYREEE (reference sequence). The CDR3 DNA follows: TGTGCCAGCAGCCCCTCGACAGGAAACACTGAAGCTTTCTTT. It yields the protein CASSPSTGNTEAFF.

The genes are TRBV6-1 and TRBJ1-5; D possibly corresponds to TRBD1 (5 bases). V was trimmed by 6 bases and J by 7 bases, leaving 7 bases between them. The germline CDR1 and CDR2 sequences are MNHNS and SASEGT. The CDR3 is 11 residues long. Here the CDR3 DNA reads TGTGCCAGCAGCACAGGCCAGCCCCAGCATTTT. The encoded protein is CASSTGQPQHF.

J is TRBJ1-1 and V is TRBV2; D is unclear. The V gene lost 4 bases and the J gene lost 3 bases, with 9 bases spanning the gap. CDR1 and CDR2 (germline): SNHLY, FYNNEI. This CDR3 is 13 amino acids long. The CDR3 DNA is TGTGCCAGCAGTGCCCTCGAGGACACTGAAGCTTTCTTT. Protein product: CASSALEDTEAFF.

This chain links TRBV18 with TRBJ1-3, with D unresolved. CDR3 length: 14 residues. Trimming took off 4 bases at V and 2 bases at J, with 9 bases between the two ends. CDR1 KGHSH and CDR2 LQKENI come from the germline V gene. The CDR3 nucleotides are TGTGCCAGCTCACAGGAGCACGCTGGAAACACCATATATTTT. Its translation: CASSQEHAGNTIYF.

The chain is built from TRBV5-1 and TRBJ1-1; D gene ambiguous. Trimming removed 3 bases from V and 1 base from J, with 13 bases in between. The CDR3 contains 15 residues. The V gene's germline CDR1 is SGHRS and CDR2 YFSETQ. The CDR3, as DNA: TGCGCCAGCAGCTACGCCTCGGGGAGGAACACTGAAGCTTTCTTT. It translates to CASSYASGRNTEAFF.

The chain recombines TRBV11-2 with TRBJ2-5; 9 bases align to TRBD2. Per germline, CDR1 SGHAT and CDR2 FQNNGV. Germline trimming cut 5 bases from V and 0 bases from J; bases unmatched to any gene: 13. The CDR3 length is 18 residues. CDR3 DNA sequence: TGTGCCAGCAGCCTCATGGGACTAGCTTATATTTACCAAGAGACCCAGTACTTC. This gives the protein CASSLMGLAYIYQETQYF.

The rearrangement joins TRBV5-5 to TRBJ1-1; D remains unclear. Germline V CDR1 and CDR2: SGHKS, YYEKEE (reference sequence). The CDR3 covers 11 residues. The V gene lost 0 bases and the J gene lost 11 bases, with 8 bases spanning the gap. The CDR3 spells CASSLGPGAFF. The CDR3 DNA reads TGTGCCAGCAGCTTGGGTCCGGGGGCTTTCTTT.

The chain has TRBV12-3 or TRBV12-4 and TRBJ1-5, with D possibly matching TRBD1 (6 bases). This CDR3 has 13 amino acids. Between the trimmed V and J ends, which lost 5 bases and 6 bases, there was a span of 11 bases. CDR3 residues: CASSRGQPQPQHF. Here the CDR3 DNA reads TGTGCCAGCAGTCGCGGACAGCCTCAGCCCCAGCATTTT.

This clone has a single count. This chain joins TRBV27 and TRBJ2-5; D ambiguous. V was trimmed by 3 bases and J by 3 bases, leaving 8 bases between them. The CDR3 spans 13 residues. Germline CDR1 is MNHEY and CDR2 is SMNVEV (reference sequence). CDR3 nucleotides: TGTGCCAGCAGTTTCTCTATAGAAGAGACCCAGTACTTC. It encodes CASSFSIEETQYF.

This clone has a handful of counts. V and J are TRBV18 and TRBJ1-2; D is undetermined. Trimming cost V 0 bases and J 0 bases, with 5 bases left between them. CDR1 and CDR2 (germline): KGHSH, LQKENI. CDR3 length: 14 amino acids. The DNA for the CDR3 is TGTGCCAGCTCACCACCGGGGACTAACTATGGCTACACCTTC. Protein: CASSPPGTNYGYTF.

V and J are TRBV15 and TRBJ1-1; D perhaps matches TRBD1 (5 bases). Trimming left V 3 bases short and J 11 bases short, with 13 bases between. The CDR3 is 12 residues long. Germline CDR1 LNHNV, CDR2 YYDKDF (reference sequence). CDR3 residues: CATSSRSGSAFF. The CDR3 nucleotides are TGTGCCACCAGCAGCAGATCAGGGAGTGCTTTCTTT.

V is TRBV5-6 and J is TRBJ1-2, with D possibly TRBD1 on 6 matching bases. Between the trimmed V and J ends, which lost 0 bases and 4 bases, there was a span of 13 bases. Germline-derived CDR1 and CDR2 are SGHDT and YYEEEE. The CDR3 is made up of 15 amino acids. In DNA form, the CDR3 reads TGTGCCAGCAGCTTGGGTTCAGGGGAAATCTATGGCTACACCTTC. Translated: CASSLGSGEIYGYTF.

V gene TRBV15 combines with J gene TRBJ1-5; TRBD1 agrees at 9 bases. With V trimmed by 1 base and J by 6 bases, 4 bases remained unmatched. This CDR3 region has 15 residues. Germline V gives CDR1 LNHNV, CDR2 YYDKDF (reference sequence). The CDR3 nucleotides read TGTGCCACCAGCAGAGTTACAGGGGGCGGTCAGCCCCAGCATTTT. It is translated as CATSRVTGGGQPQHF.

V is TRBV7-9 and J is TRBJ1-4; D not certain. The length of the CDR3 is 14 residues. The V gene's germline CDR1 is SEHNR and CDR2 FQNEAQ (reference sequence). Trimming removed 8 bases at V and 1 base at J, with 11 bases between. The CDR3 DNA is TGTGCCAGCGGACGGGGAGGAACTAATGAAAAACTGTTTTTT. Protein sequence: CASGRGGTNEKLFF.

In its sample, this clone was seen once. The chain couples TRBV5-4 to TRBJ1-2, with D possibly being TRBD1 (5 bases). The germline V gene encodes CDR1 SGHNT and CDR2 YYREEE (reference sequence). The CDR3 loop spans 15 amino acids. The V end lost 3 bases, the J end lost 5 bases, and 17 bases lay between the germline ends. The CDR3 DNA is TGTGCCAGCAGCTCTTCTAGGGGCCGCGGGTATGGCTACACCTTC. Its protein is CASSSSRGRGYGYTF.

This clone was recorded only once. This sequence joins TRBV6-5 and TRBJ1-1, with D possibly being TRBD1 (5 bases). V lost 6 bases to trimming and J lost 1 base, with 12 bases between them. Germline loops: CDR1 MNHEY, CDR2 SVGAGI. The CDR3 consists of 14 residues. This CDR3 is CASRYDTGNTEAFF. As DNA, the CDR3 is TGTGCCAGCAGGTATGACACAGGGAACACTGAAGCTTTCTTT.

The rearrangement uses TRBV5-1 and TRBJ2-7; TRBD2 is a possible D gene (6 bases). Germline CDR1 is SGHRS and CDR2 is YFSETQ. The V end was cut by 4 bases, the J end by 0 bases, with 20 bases between. The CDR3 is 17 amino acids. The DNA for the CDR3 is TGCGCCAGCAGCGTGGGAGGAGGGGCCCGAAGCTCCTACGAGCAGTACTTC. Translated: CASSVGGGARSSYEQYF.

This chain joins TRBV2 and TRBJ1-6, with D tentatively TRBD1 (6 bases). V gave up 5 bases and J gave up 9 bases, with 14 bases separating them. The CDR3 covers 14 residues. Germline V gene data show CDR1 as SNHLY and CDR2 as FYNNEI. Written as DNA, the CDR3 is TGTGCCAGCAGTTATGACAGGCCCGGTTCACCCCTCCACTTT. Amino acid sequence: CASSYDRPGSPLHF.

This clone was picked up a small number of times. V is TRBV4-3 and J is TRBJ1-1; D ambiguous. The CDR3 covers 17 residues. V shed 0 bases and J shed 1 base, with 15 bases lying between them. Germline V CDR1 and CDR2: LGHNA, YSLEER. In DNA, the CDR3 is TGCGCCAGCAGCCAAGAGGCGACCGGGGTGGGGAACACTGAAGCTTTCTTT. Translating gives CASSQEATGVGNTEAFF.

The chain joins TRBV14 to TRBJ2-7, with 12 bases lining up with TRBD2. Germline-derived CDR1 and CDR2 are SGHDN and FVKESK. Trimming cost V 2 bases and J 2 bases; bases outside gene matches: 10. The CDR3 consists of 18 residues. The CDR3 region has the DNA TGTGCCAGCAGCCAACGAAAACTTAGGACTAGCGGGGCCTACGAGCAGTACTTC. Encoded protein: CASSQRKLRTSGAYEQYF.

This CDR3 is CASSLIPGQYGYTF. The CDR3 DNA is TGTGCCAGCAGTTTAATTCCGGGGCAGTATGGCTACACCTTC. The genes are TRBV28 and TRBJ1-2; D may be TRBD1 (5 bases). The CDR3 covers 14 residues. Trimming removed 2 bases from V and 5 bases from J, with 12 bases in between. The germline V gene has CDR1 MDHEN and CDR2 SYDVKM.

This clone was found once. The J gene is TRBJ2-3, the V gene TRBV3-1 (or the pseudogene TRBV3-2), with D possibly matching TRBD2 (6 bases). V dropped 1 base and J dropped 1 base, with 15 bases sitting between them. Germline loops: CDR1 LGHDT, CDR2 YNNKEL (reference sequence). The CDR3 is 17 residues long. CDR3 in amino acids: CASSQGPSVWGTDTQYF. The CDR3, as DNA: TGTGCCAGCAGCCAAGGACCTAGCGTTTGGGGCACAGATACGCAGTATTTT.

For the CDR3, the DNA is TGTGCCAGCAGCCCGCAGGCGTCTGGGGCCAACGTCCTGACTTTC. This sequence encodes CASSPQASGANVLTF. J is TRBJ2-6 and V is TRBV28; D gene uncertain. The CDR3 has 15 residues. The V end was cut by 6 bases, the J end by 1 base, with 10 bases between. Germline CDR1 MDHEN, CDR2 SYDVKM. The whole variable domain, filled in from reference TRBV28 and TRBJ2-6, reads DVKVTQSSRYLVKRTGEKVFLECVQDMDHENMFWYRQDPGLGLRLIYFSYDVKMKEKGDIPEGYSVSREKKERFSLILESASTNQTSMYLCASSPQASGANVLTFGAGSRLTVL.

This clone was recorded once. The chain couples TRBV18 to TRBJ2-3, with D hard to call. There are 14 residues in the CDR3. Germline lookup yields CDR1 KGHSH and CDR2 LQKENI. Trimming pared 1 base from V and 2 bases from J, leaving 7 bases between. CDR3 coding DNA: TGTGCCAGCTCACCACTTCAAAACACAGATACGCAGTATTTT. Translation gives CASSPLQNTDTQYF.

The chain carries TRBV29-1 and TRBJ1-3; TRBD1 is a possible D gene (5 bases). Trimming shortened V by 4 bases and J by 0 bases, and 22 bases separated the two germline ends. There are 18 residues in the CDR3. Germline V gene sequence: CDR1 SQVTM, CDR2 ANQGSEA. CDR3 sequence (DNA): TGCAGCGTTGCCCCCTTTCCGGGGGAGGGGAGCTCTGGAAACACCATATATTTT. Residues: CSVAPFPGEGSSGNTIYF.

The gene calls are TRBV28 and TRBJ2-1; tentatively, D is TRBD2 (6 bases). V was pared by 0 bases and J by 9 bases, with 18 bases between. The CDR3 loop spans 16 amino acids. From germline, CDR1 is MDHEN and CDR2 SYDVKM. CDR3 sequence: CASSLWRDSNPSEQFF. The CDR3 DNA is TGTGCCAGCAGTTTATGGCGGGACTCAAACCCCTCTGAGCAGTTCTTC.

The chain employs TRBV12-3 or TRBV12-4 and TRBJ1-2; no clear D. This CDR3 region has 11 residues. V lost 6 bases and J lost 5, with 7 bases in between. Here the CDR3 DNA reads TGTGCCAGCAGCGATCGGTATGGCTACACCTTC. Residues: CASSDRYGYTF.